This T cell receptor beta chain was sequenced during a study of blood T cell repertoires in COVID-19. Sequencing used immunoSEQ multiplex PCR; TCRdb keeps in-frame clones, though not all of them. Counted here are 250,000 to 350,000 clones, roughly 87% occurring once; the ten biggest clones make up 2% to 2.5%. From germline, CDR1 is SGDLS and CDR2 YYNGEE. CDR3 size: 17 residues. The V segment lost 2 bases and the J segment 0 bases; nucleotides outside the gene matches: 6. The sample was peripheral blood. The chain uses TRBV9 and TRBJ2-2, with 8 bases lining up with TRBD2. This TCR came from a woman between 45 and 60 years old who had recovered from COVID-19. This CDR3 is CASSVLAGGPNTGELFF. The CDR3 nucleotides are TGTGCCAGCAGCGTTCTGGCGGGGGGCCCGAACACCGGGGAGCTGTTTTTT.